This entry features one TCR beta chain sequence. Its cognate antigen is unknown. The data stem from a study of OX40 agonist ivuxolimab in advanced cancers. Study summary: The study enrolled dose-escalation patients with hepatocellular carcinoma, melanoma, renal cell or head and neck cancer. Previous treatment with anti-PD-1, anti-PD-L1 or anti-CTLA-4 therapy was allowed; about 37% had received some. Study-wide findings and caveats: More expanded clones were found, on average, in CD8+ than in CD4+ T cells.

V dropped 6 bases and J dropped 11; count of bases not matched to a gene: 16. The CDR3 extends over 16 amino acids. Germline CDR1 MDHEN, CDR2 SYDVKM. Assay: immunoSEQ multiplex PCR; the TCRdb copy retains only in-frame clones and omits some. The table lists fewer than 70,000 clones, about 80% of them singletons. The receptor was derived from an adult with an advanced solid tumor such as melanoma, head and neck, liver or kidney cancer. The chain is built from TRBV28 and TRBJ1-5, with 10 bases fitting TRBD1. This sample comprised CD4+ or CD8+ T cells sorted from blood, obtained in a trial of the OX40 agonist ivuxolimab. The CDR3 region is CASSLPRTGGGRAQHF. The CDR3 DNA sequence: TGTGCCAGCAGCCTCCCCCGGACAGGGGGGGGGAGGGCCCAGCATTTT.